These T cell receptor beta chains were read from a single sample in a study of beta chain features in type 1 diabetes. The table came from immunoSEQ multiplex PCR; TCRdb's copy has only in-frame clones and leaves some out. The table shows about 660,000 clones, with around 15% occurring only once. The sequenced material came from naive CD4+ T cells from blood. Source of these receptors: a man aged 18 to 30 with type 1 diabetes. CDR3s include the opening cysteine and the closing phenylalanine or tryptophan. D genes are given only for firm matches. The size entry is marked missing in some rows and otherwise reads once, few, many or a size class.

V gene,J gene,clone size,D gene,CDR3 DNA,CDR3 protein
TRBV7-3,TRBJ2-3,few,NA,TGTGCCAGCAGTAAGGACTCGGCTAGCACAGATACGCAGTATTTT,CASSKDSASTDTQYF
TRBV9,TRBJ1-2,NA,TRBD1,TGTGCCAGCAGCGTGGGACAGGGTAACTATGGCTACACCTTC,CASSVGQGNYGYTF
TRBV6-4,TRBJ1-1,few,NA,TGTGCCAGCAGTGACTCGACGGGGGGTAACACTGAAGCTTTCTTT,CASSDSTGGNTEAFF
TRBV28,TRBJ2-5,NA,NA,TGTGCCAGCAGTTTTAGGGACCGGAGGCCCTTATCGTACTTC,CASSFRDRRPLSYF
TRBV9,TRBJ2-1,NA,NA,TGTGCCAGCAGCGTCCAGCGGGCGAACAATGAGCAGTTCTTC,CASSVQRANNEQFF
TRBV5-1,TRBJ1-4,NA,NA,TGCGCCAGCAGCTTGTCACGGGTTAATGAAAAACTGTTTTTT,CASSLSRVNEKLFF
TRBV7-2,TRBJ2-7,NA,TRBD1,TGTGCCAGCTCCGCAGGGAGACAGGGGGCCTACGAGCAGTACTTC,CASSAGRQGAYEQYF
TRBV5-1,TRBJ2-5,few,NA,TGCGCCAGCAGCTTGGCGGGAGAGAACCAAGAGACCCAGTACTTC,CASSLAGENQETQYF
TRBV7-9,TRBJ2-2,few,NA,TGTGCCAGCAGCCGGGACCCGATCGCCACCGGGGAGCTGTTTTTT,CASSRDPIATGELFF
TRBV7-9,TRBJ2-5,few,NA,TGTGCCAGCACCCTAACGGGAGAGACCCAGTACTTC,CASTLTGETQYF
TRBV11-1,TRBJ2-3,NA,NA,TGTGCCAGCAGCTTCCCTCCCATCCCAGATACGCAGTATTTT,CASSFPPIPDTQYF
TRBV7-9,TRBJ2-5,NA,NA,TGTGCCAGCAGCCACGCGGGTCCCTCGCAAGAGACCCAGTACTTC,CASSHAGPSQETQYF
TRBV30,TRBJ2-6,NA,NA,TGTGCCTGGAGTGTACTAGGACACTTTTCTGGGGCCAACGTCCTGACTTTC,CAWSVLGHFSGANVLTF
TRBV2,TRBJ1-1,many,NA,TGTGCCAGCCACCGAAGACCGGGACTTGAAGCTTTCTTT,CASHRRPGLEAFF
TRBV29-1,TRBJ2-7,NA,NA,TGCAGCGTCGGCGATGGAGGCACCTACGAGCAGTACTTC,CSVGDGGTYEQYF
TRBV7-9,TRBJ2-7,few,TRBD1,TGTGCCAGCAGCTACGGGACAGGAAGGGGTTGGGAGCAGTACTTC,CASSYGTGRGWEQYF
TRBV30,TRBJ1-3,few,NA,TGTGCCTGGTCGACAGTCTCTGGAAACACCATATATTTT,CAWSTVSGNTIYF
TRBV5-6,TRBJ1-5,NA,NA,TGTGCCAGCAGCTTTGTCGCAGACCCCCAGCCCCAGCATTTT,CASSFVADPQPQHF
TRBV19,TRBJ2-3,NA,NA,TGTGCCAGTGCCGCGGGATTAAGCACAGATACGCAGTATTTT,CASAAGLSTDTQYF
TRBV6-5,TRBJ1-4,NA,NA,TGTGCCAGCGCCACCGGGGGGCCCGATGAAAAACTGTTTTTT,CASATGGPDEKLFF
TRBV30,TRBJ2-5,few,NA,TGTGCCTGGAGTTCCCGGGGTGAGACCCAGTACTTC,CAWSSRGETQYF
TRBV5-1,TRBJ2-7,few,NA,TGCGCCAGCAGCTTGGCCGTCTCGAACGAGCAGTACTTC,CASSLAVSNEQYF
TRBV18,TRBJ1-3,NA,NA,TGTGCCAGCTCATCCGAACTTGACTCTGGAAACACCATATATTTT,CASSSELDSGNTIYF
TRBV5-1,TRBJ1-5,NA,NA,TGCGCCAGCAGGACCGACGGCAATCAGCCCCAGCATTTT,CASRTDGNQPQHF
TRBV29-1,TRBJ2-1,NA,NA,TGCAGCATTGAAGGGGGGCAAAGCTCCTACAATGAGCAGTTCTTC,CSIEGGQSSYNEQFF
TRBV7-2,TRBJ1-2,few,TRBD1,TGTGCCAGCAGCATAAACCGACAGGGGCCTGGGACCTTC,CASSINRQGPGTF
TRBV9,TRBJ2-2,NA,TRBD1,TGTGCCAGCAGCGCCCAATCAGGGGGCAAGTCCGGGGAGCTGTTTTTT,CASSAQSGGKSGELFF
TRBV18,TRBJ1-2,few,NA,TGTGCCAGCTCACCAACCGGGCAGGCACGGAGAATCTATGGCTACACCTTC,CASSPTGQARRIYGYTF
TRBV2,TRBJ1-1,NA,TRBD1,TGTGCCAGCAGTGCCCTTGGACAGGGGAACACTGAAGCTTTCTTT,CASSALGQGNTEAFF
TRBV15,TRBJ2-7,few,NA,TGTGCCACCAGCTCCCGACTGGCCTCCTACGAGCAGTACTTC,CATSSRLASYEQYF
TRBV7-2,TRBJ1-1,few,NA,TGTGCCAGCAGTATGGCCGATATGGCTGAAGCTTTCTTT,CASSMADMAEAFF
TRBV6-5,TRBJ2-7,few,TRBD2,TGTGCCAGCAGTTCACAACTAGCGGCCAGGTACGAGCAGTACTTC,CASSSQLAARYEQYF
TRBV18,TRBJ2-7,NA,TRBD1,TGTGCCAGCTCACCACGGGGGGACAGGGGGCACGAGCAGTACTTC,CASSPRGDRGHEQYF
TRBV6-5,TRBJ1-2,NA,NA,TGTGCCAGCAGTCTTGCCCCCTATGGCTACACCTTC,CASSLAPYGYTF
TRBV4-3,TRBJ2-1,few,NA,TGCGCCAGCAGCCAAGTAGATAGGGGTGAGCAGTTCTTC,CASSQVDRGEQFF
TRBV6-5,TRBJ1-2,NA,TRBD1,TGTGCCAGCAGCCGGGGACAGCATAACTATGGCTACACCTTC,CASSRGQHNYGYTF
TRBV11-2,TRBJ2-1,NA,NA,TGTGCCAGCAGCCGAGGGTTAGCGAGCTCCTACAATGAGCAGTTCTTC,CASSRGLASSYNEQFF
TRBV28,TRBJ2-6,NA,TRBD2,TGTGCCAGCAGTTTGGGGGGGAGCGGGGCCAACGTCCTGACTTTC,CASSLGGSGANVLTF
TRBV7-9,TRBJ2-1,NA,TRBD1,TGTGCCAGCAGCCTCATCGGGACAGGGAAGGATGAGCAGTTCTTC,CASSLIGTGKDEQFF
TRBV28,TRBJ1-5,few,NA,TGTGCCAGCAGCGGCCCGGGAGGGGTAGATCAGCCCCAGCATTTT,CASSGPGGVDQPQHF
TRBV27,TRBJ2-3,NA,NA,TGTGCCAGCAGCCAGGGTTACACAGATACGCAGTATTTT,CASSQGYTDTQYF
TRBV27,TRBJ1-2,few,NA,TGTGCCAGCAGTTTAGGAGGGGGGCCTATGTATGGCTACACCTTC,CASSLGGGPMYGYTF
TRBV5-1,TRBJ2-7,few,TRBD2,TGCGCCAGCAGCACACGAGCGGGAGACTCCTACGAGCAGTACTTC,CASSTRAGDSYEQYF
TRBV10-3,TRBJ2-3,NA,TRBD2,TGTGCCATCAGTGGGCTAGCGGGCGTGGGGGATACGCAGTATTTT,CAISGLAGVGDTQYF
TRBV20-1,TRBJ1-2,NA,NA,TGCAGTGCTAGTCTAGGGCTCGGCTACACCTTC,CSASLGLGYTF
TRBV6-1,TRBJ2-2,NA,NA,TGTGCCAGCAGTGGTACAGGGAAAAACACCGGGGAGCTGTTTTTT,CASSGTGKNTGELFF
TRBV15,TRBJ2-2,NA,NA,TGTGCCACCAGCAGACTCACTCACACAGGGCCCGGGGAGCTGTTTTTT,CATSRLTHTGPGELFF
TRBV30,TRBJ2-7,NA,NA,TGTGCCTGGAGTCCGCCTAGGGGGTCTTTTTACGAGCAGTACTTC,CAWSPPRGSFYEQYF
TRBV19,TRBJ2-1,few,TRBD2,TGTGCCACTGAGGCGGGACTAGCCTCCAATAATGAGCAGTTCTTC,CATEAGLASNNEQFF